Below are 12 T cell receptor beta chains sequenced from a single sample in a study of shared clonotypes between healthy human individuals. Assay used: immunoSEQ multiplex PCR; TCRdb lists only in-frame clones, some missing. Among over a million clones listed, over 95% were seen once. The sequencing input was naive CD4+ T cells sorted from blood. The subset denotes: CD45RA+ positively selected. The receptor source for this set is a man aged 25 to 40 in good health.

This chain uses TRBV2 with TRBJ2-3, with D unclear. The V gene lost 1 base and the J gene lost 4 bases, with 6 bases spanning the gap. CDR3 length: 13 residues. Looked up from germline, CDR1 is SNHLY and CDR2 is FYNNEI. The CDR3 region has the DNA TGTGCCAGCAGTGAAGACAGTTCAGATACGCAGTATTTT. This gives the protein CASSEDSSDTQYF.

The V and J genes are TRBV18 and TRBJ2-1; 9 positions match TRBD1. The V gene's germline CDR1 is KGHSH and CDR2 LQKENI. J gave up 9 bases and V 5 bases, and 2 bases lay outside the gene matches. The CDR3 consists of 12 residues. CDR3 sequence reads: CASSGQGLEQFF. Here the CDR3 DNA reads TGTGCCAGCTCAGGACAGGGGCTTGAGCAGTTCTTC.

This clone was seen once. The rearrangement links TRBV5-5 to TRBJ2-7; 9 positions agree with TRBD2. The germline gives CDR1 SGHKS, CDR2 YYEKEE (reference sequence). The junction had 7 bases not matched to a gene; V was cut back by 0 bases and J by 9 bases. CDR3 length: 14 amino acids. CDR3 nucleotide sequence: TGTGCCAGCAGCTTGGTAGCGGGAGCGGCGGGGCAGTACTTC. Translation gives CASSLVAGAAGQYF.

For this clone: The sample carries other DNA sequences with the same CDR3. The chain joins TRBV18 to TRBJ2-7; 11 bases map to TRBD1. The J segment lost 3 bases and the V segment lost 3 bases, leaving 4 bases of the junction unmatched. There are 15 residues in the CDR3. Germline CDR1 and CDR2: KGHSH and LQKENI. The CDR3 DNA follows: TGTGCCAGCTCACCCGGGACAGGGGGGAACTACGAGCAGTACTTC. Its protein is CASSPGTGGNYEQYF.

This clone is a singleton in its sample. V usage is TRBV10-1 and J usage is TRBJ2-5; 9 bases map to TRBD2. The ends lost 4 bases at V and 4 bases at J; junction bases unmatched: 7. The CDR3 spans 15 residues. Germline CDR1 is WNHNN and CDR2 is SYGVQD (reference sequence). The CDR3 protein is CASSGIAGVGETQYF. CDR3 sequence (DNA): TGCGCCAGCAGTGGGATAGCGGGAGTTGGAGAGACCCAGTACTTC.

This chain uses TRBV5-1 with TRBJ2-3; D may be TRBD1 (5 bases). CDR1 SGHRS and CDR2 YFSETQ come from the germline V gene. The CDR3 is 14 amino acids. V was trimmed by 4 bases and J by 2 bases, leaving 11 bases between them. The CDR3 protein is CASSRQRTTDTQYF. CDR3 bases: TGCGCCAGCAGCCGACAGAGGACCACAGATACGCAGTATTTT.

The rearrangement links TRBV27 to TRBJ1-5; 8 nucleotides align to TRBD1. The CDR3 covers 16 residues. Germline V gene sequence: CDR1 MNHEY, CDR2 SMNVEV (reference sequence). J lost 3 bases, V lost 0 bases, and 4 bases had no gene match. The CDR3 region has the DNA TGTGCCAGCAGTTTATCCGGACAGGGTTACAATCAGCCCCAGCATTTT. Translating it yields CASSLSGQGYNQPQHF.

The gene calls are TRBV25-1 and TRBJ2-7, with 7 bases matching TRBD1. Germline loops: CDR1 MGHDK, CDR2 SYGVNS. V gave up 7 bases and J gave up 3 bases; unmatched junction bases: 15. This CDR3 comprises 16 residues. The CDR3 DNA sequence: TGTGCCAGCAAAGGACAGGCCGACAGTCCAAACTACGAGCAGTACTTC. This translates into CASKGQADSPNYEQYF.

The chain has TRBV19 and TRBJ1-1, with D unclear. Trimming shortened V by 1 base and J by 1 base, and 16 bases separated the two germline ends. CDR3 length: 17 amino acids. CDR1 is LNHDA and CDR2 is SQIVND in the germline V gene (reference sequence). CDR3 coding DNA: TGTGCCAGTAGTATAGTAGAGGGATTCAGCCGGAACACTGAAGCTTTCTTT. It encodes CASSIVEGFSRNTEAFF.

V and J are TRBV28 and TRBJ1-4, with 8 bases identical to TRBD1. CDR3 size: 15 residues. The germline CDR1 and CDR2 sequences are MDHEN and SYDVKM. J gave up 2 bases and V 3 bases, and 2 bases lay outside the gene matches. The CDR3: CASSFGDRTNEKLFF. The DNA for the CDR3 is TGTGCCAGCAGTTTCGGGGACAGGACTAATGAAAAACTGTTTTTT.

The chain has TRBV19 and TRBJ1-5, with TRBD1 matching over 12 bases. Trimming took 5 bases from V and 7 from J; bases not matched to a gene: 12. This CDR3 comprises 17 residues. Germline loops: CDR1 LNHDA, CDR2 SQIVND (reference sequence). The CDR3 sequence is CASSGVTGTGGRQPQHF. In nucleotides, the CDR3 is TGTGCCAGTAGTGGAGTAACCGGGACAGGGGGCCGGCAGCCCCAGCATTTT.

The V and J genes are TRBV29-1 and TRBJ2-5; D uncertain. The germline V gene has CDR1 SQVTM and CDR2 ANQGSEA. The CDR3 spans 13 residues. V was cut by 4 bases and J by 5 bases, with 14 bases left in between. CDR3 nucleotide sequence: TGCAGCGTTGGGGGAACTGGGATGGAGACCCAGTACTTC. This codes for CSVGGTGMETQYF.